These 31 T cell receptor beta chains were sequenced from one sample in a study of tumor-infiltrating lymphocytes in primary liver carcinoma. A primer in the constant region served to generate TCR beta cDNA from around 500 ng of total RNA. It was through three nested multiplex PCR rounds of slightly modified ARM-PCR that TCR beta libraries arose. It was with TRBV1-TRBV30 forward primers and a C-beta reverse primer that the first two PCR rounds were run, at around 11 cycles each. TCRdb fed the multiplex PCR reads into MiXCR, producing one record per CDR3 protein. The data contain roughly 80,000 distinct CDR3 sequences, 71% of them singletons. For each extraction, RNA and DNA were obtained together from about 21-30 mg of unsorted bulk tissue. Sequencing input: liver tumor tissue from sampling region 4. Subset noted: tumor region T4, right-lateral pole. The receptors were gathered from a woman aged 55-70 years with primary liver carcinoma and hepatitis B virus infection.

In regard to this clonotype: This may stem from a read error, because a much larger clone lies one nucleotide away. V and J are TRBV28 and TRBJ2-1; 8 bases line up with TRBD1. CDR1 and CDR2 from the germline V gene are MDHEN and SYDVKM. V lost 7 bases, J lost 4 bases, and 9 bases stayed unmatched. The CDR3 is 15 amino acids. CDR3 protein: CASTPGGRGYNEQFF. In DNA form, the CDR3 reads TGTGCCAGCACCCCAGGGGGCAGGGGGTACAATGAGCAGTTCTTC. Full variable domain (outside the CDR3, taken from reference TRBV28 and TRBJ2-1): DVKVTQSSRYLVKRTGEKVFLECVQDMDHENMFWYRQDPGLGLRLIYFSYDVKMKEKGDIPEGYSVSREKKERFSLILESASTNQTSMYLCASTPGGRGYNEQFFGPGTRLTVL.

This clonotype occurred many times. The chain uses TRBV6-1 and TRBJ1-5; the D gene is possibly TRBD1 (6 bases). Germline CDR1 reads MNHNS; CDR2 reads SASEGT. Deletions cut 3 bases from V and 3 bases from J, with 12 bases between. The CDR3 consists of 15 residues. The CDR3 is CASSDQAGVNQPQHF. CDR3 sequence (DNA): TGTGCCAGCAGTGATCAGGCAGGGGTCAATCAGCCCCAGCATTTT.

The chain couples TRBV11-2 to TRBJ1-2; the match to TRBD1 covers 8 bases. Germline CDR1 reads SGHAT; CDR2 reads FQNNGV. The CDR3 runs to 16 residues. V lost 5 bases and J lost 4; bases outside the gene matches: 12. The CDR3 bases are TGTGCCAGCAGCATGACCCCCGGGACAGGAAGCTATGGCTACACCTTC. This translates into CASSMTPGTGSYGYTF.

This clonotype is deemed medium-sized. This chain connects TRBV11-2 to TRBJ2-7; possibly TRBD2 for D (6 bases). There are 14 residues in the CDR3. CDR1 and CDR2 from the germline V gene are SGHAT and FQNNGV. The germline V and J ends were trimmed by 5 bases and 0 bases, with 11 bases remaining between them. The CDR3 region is CASSPPGGSYEQYF. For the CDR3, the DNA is TGTGCCAGCAGCCCTCCCGGGGGCTCCTACGAGCAGTACTTC.

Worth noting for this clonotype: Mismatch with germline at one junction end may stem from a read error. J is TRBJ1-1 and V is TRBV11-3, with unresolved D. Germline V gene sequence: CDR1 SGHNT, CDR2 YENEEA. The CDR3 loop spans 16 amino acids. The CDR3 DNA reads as TGTGTCAGTAGCTTAGTCGGGGAATACCGGAACACAGAAGCTTTCTTT. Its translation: CVSSLVGEYRNTEAFF.

CDR3 in DNA: TGCAGTGCTAGGGAGAACAATGAGCAGTTCTTC. It is translated as CSARENNEQFF. The chain couples TRBV20-1 to TRBJ2-1; D is undetermined. The V end was cut by 3 bases, the J end by 5 bases, with 5 bases between. This CDR3 spans 11 amino acids. Germline-derived CDR1 and CDR2 are DFQATT and SNEGSKA (reference sequence).

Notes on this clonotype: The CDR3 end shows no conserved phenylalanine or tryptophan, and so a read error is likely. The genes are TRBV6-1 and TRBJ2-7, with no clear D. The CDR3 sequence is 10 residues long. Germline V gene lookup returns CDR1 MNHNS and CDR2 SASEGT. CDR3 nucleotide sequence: TGTTCCAGCAGTGATTACGAGCAGTACCTC. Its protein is CSSSDYEQYL.

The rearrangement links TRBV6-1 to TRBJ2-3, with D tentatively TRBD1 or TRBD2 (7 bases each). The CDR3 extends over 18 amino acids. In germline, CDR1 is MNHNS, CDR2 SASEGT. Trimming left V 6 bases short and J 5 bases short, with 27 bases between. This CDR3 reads CASRGLHVAGGVQDTQYF. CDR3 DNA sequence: TGTGCCAGCAGAGGCCTTCATGTGGCAGGGGGGGTTCAAGATACGCAGTATTTT.

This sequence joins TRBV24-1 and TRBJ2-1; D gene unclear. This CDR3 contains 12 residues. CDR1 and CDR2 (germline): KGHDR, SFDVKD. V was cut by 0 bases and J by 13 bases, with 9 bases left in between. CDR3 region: CATSDLSPLQFF. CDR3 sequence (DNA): TGTGCCACCAGTGATTTGTCCCCACTTCAGTTCTTC.

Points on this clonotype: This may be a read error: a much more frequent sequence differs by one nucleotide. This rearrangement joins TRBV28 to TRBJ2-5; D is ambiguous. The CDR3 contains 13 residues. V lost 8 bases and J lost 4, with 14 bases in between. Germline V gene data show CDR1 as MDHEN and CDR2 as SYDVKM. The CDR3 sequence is CASQVRAGETQYF. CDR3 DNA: TGTGCCAGCCAGGTCCGGGCAGGAGAGACCCAGTACTTC.

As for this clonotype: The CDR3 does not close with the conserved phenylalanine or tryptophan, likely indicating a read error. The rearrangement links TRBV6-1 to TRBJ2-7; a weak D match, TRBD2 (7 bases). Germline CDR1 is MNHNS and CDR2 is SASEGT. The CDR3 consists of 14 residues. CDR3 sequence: CASTPRGASYGQYS. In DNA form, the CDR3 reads TGTGCCAGCACTCCCCGGGGGGCATCCTACGGGCAGTACTCC.

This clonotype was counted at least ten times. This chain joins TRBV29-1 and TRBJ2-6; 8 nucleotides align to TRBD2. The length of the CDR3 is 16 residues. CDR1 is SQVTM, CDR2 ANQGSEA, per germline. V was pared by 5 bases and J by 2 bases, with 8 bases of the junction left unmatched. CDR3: CSVSKTGGAGANVLTF. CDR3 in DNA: TGCAGCGTTTCGAAGACGGGGGGGGCTGGGGCCAACGTCCTGACTTTC.

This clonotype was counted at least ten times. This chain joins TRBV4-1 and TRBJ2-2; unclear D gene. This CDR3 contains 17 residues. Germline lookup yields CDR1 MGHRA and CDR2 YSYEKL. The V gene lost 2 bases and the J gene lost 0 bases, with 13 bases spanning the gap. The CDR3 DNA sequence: TGCGCCAGCAGCCAAAACCAAGTCCCCTCGAACACCGGGGAGCTGTTTTTT. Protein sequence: CASSQNQVPSNTGELFF.

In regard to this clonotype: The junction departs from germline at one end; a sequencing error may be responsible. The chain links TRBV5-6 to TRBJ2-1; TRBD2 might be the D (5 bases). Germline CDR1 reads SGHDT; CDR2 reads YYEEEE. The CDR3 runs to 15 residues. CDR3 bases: TGCGCCTGCAGCTTATTCCGACCGGGGTATAATGAGCAGTTCTTC. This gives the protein CACSLFRPGYNEQFF.

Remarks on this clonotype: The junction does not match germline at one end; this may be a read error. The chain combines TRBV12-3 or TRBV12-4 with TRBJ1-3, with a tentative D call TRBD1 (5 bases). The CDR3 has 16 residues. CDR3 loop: CARSFPRVREGNAIYF. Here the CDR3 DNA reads TGCGCCAGAAGTTTCCCCAGGGTCAGGGAGGGAAACGCCATATATTTT.

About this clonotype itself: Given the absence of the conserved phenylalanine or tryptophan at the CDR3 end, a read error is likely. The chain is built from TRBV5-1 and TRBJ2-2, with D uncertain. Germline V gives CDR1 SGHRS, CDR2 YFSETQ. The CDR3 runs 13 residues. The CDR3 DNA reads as TGCGCCAACAGCCTCACGAACACCGGGGAGCTGTTTTCT. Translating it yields CANSLTNTGELFS.

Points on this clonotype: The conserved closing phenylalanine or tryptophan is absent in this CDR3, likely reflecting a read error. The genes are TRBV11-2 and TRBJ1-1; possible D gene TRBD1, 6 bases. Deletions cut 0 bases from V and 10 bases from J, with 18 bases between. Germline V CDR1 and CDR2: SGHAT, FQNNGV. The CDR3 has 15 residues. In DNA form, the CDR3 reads TGTGCCAGCAGCTTAGATCCGGGGGCAGGAACTAGAGCTTTCCTT. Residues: CASSLDPGAGTRAFL.

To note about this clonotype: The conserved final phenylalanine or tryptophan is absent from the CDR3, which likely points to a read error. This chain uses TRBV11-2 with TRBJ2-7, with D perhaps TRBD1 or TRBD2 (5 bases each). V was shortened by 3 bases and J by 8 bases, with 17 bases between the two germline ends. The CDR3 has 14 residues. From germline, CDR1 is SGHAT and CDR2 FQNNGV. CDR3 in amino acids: CASSFGGVSYKQYL. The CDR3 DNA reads TGTGCCAGCAGCTTTGGGGGAGTTAGTTACAAGCAGTACCTC.

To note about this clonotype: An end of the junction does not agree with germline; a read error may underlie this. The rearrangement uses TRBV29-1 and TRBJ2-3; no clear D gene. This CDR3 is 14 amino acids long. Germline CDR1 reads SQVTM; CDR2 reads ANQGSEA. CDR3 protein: CSVEAEERTDKQYF. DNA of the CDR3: TGCAGCGTTGAAGCGGAAGAGCGCACAGATAAGCAGTATTTT.

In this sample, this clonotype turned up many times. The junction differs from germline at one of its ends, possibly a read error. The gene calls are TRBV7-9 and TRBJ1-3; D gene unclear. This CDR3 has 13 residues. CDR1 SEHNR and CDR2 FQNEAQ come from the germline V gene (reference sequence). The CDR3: CASSLADGNTIYF. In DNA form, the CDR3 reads TGTGCCAGCAGCCTAGCGGATGGAAACACCATATATTTT.

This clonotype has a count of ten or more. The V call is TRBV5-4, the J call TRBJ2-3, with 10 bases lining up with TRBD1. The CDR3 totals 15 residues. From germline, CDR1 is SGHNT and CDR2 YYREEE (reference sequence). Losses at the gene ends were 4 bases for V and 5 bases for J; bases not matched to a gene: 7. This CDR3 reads CASSVGQGSVDTQYF. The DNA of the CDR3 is TGTGCCAGCAGCGTGGGACAGGGGAGTGTAGATACGCAGTATTTT.

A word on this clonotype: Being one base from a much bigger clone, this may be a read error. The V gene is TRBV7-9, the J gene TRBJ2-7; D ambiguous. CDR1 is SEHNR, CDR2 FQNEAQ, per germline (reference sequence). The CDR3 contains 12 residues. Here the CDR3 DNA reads TGTGCCAGCAGCCGTCCACTACACGATCAGTACTTC. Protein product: CASSRPLHDQYF.

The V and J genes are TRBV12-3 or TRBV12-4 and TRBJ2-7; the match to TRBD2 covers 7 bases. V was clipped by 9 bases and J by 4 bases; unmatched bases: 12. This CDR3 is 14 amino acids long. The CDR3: CARRTHGEGYEQYF. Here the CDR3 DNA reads TGTGCCAGGAGGACACACGGGGAGGGATACGAGCAGTACTTC.

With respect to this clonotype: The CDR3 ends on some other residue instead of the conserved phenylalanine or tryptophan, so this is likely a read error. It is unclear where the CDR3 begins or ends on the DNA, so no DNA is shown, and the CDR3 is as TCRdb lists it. The CDR3 reads CASRPDRENQPQRL. This chain connects TRBV12-3 or TRBV12-4 to TRBJ1-5; the table's TRBD1 call for D was not verified on the DNA. The CDR3 sequence runs 14 residues, both termini included.

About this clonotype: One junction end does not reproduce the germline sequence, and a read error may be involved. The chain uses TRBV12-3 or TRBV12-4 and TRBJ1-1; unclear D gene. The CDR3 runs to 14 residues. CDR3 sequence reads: CDSSLLQRDTEAFF. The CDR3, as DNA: TGTGACAGCAGTTTACTCCAGAGAGACACTGAAGCCTTCTTT.

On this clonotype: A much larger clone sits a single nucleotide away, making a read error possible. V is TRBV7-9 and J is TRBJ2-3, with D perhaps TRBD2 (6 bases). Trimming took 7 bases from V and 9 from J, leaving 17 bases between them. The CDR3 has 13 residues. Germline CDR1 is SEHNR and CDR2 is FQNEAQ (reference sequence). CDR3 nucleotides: TGTGCCAGCACCGGGGACTTCCCCTCCACGCAGTATTTT. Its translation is CASTGDFPSTQYF. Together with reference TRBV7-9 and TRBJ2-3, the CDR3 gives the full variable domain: DTGVSQNPRHKITKRGQNVTFRCDPISEHNRLYWYRQTLGQGPEFLTYFQNEAQLEKSRLLSDRFSAERPKGSFSTLEIQRTEQGDSAMYLCASTGDFPSTQYFGPGTRLTVL.

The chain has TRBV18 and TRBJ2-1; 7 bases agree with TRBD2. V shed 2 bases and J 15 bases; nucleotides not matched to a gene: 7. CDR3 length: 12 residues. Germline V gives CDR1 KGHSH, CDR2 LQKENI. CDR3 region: CASSPTREALFF. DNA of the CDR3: TGTGCCAGCTCACCAACCCGGGAGGCGTTGTTCTTC.

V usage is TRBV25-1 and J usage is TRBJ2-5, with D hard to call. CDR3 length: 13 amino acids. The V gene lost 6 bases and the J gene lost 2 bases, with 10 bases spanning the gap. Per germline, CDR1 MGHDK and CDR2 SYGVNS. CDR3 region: CASRVMIQETQYF. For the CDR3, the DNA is TGTGCCAGCAGAGTCATGATACAAGAGACCCAGTACTTC.

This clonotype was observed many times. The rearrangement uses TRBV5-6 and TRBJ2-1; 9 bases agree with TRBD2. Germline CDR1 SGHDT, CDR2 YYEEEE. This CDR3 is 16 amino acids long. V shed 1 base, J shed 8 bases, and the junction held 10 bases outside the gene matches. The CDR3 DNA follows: TGTGCCAGCAGCTTGCGTTTTGGTAGCGGGGGTGATGAGCAGTTCTTC. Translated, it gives CASSLRFGSGGDEQFF.

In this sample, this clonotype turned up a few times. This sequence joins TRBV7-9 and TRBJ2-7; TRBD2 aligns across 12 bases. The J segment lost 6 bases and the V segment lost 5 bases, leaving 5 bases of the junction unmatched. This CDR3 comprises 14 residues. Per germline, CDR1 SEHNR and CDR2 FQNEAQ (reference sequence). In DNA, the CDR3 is TGTGCCAGCAGCCTGGGACTAGCGGGCGGCGAGCAGTACTTC. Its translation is CASSLGLAGGEQYF.

The CDR3 nucleotides read TGTGCCAGCAGTTATTCTAACATAGATACGCAGTATTTT. Translation: CASSYSNIDTQYF. The rearrangement joins TRBV6-2 or TRBV6-3 to TRBJ2-3; no firm D call. Germline CDR1 reads MNHEY; CDR2 reads SVGEGT. The CDR3 has 13 residues. V was clipped by 3 bases and J by 5 bases, with 9 bases between them.